Sequencing of this T cell receptor beta chain was carried out in a study of neurological immune-mediated disorders (dated by TCRdb to the late 2010s). With respect to the entire study: Among the 35 or so multiple sclerosis patients, roughly 31 had relapsing-remitting MS and 3 had secondary progressive MS. Peripheral blood TCR-beta repertoires from patients with HTLV-I-associated myelopathy (HAM/TSP), patients with multiple sclerosis, and healthy controls were compared in the study using UMI-based sequencing. The 90 to 120 TCR-beta libraries covered PBMC samples along with longitudinal samples, technical triplicates, and paired sorted CD4+ and CD8+ T-cell subsets. The cohort was made up of about 68 subjects, consisting of some 14 HAM/TSP patients, roughly 35 multiple sclerosis patients and around 20 healthy controls.

This clonotype was picked up many times. Its cognate antigen has yet to be identified. No much larger clonotype is one base removed from it; base qualities were not supplied. cDNA was synthesized by template-switch 5'RACE using a primer carrying a 10-nucleotide random unique molecular identifier by which each TCR transcript was tagged. Over 200 million TCR-beta sequences, covering 15-18 subjects, were produced in each sequencing run. The RNeasy kit was used for extraction of total RNA. Using the KAPA Real-time Library Amplification kit, TCR-beta VDJ regions were amplified with primers for the TCR constant region and the 5'RACE anchor. Sample indexes and Illumina adaptors were added in a first PCR, after which library yield was increased in a second PCR. After purification with Ampure beads, the TCR product of roughly 650 bp was size-selected on a 2% E-gel SizeSelection system. Before pooling, libraries had their quality checked on a Bioanalyzer, their concentration measured with Qubit, and their quantity determined with the Kapa Library Quantification kit. Paired-end 2 x 150 bp sequencing of the libraries was performed on an Illumina HiSeq 2500. To increase sequence diversity, roughly 23-30% phiX was spiked into each library pool. For the original study's pipeline: The UMI-based MiGEC pipeline processed quality-filtered reads and removed over 80% of raw TCR sequences during error correction. IMGT germline references were used for alignment of VDJ genes, and clonotypes were defined by a unique CDR3 amino acid sequence together with V-J genes. Clonal expansion, Shannon diversity, and CDR3 relatedness (CalcPairwiseDistances, ClusterSamples) were evaluated with VDJtools, and phylogenetic trees were built with CLCbio workbench. Using coefficient-of-variation modelling across technical triplicates, the study counted a clone as expanded if it had at least 8 unique UMIs. TCRdb ran its own pipeline on the public reads, namely fastp trimming at Q25 and MiXCR clone calling, and kept in-frame beta chains. Each entry is one CDR3 protein sequence, shown with its most common DNA and genes. The V and J calls come from TCRdb's annotation, not from the publication. Recorded for this sample are 55,000 to 75,000 distinct CDR3 sequences; 4% to 6% of them occurred a single time. 2.5% to 3% of the sample lies in the top ten.

The study at large found these results: TCR clonal expansion was highest in HAM/TSP patients and lowest in MS patients, with MS patients falling below even healthy controls. No association of the MS cluster with clinical or MRI features was observed, and the need for larger cohorts was stated by the authors. Phylogenetic analysis grouped repertoires from 18 of 34 MS patients into a cluster of related CDR3 sequences, suggesting a possible repertoire-level signature. Expanded clones from different subjects shared no identical CDR3 amino acid sequences, which suggests that TCR-beta repertoires were private in all groups.

For unsorted PBMC libraries, 2 million PBMCs were used after storage in RNAlater at -80 degrees C until RNA extraction. The multiple sclerosis patients were enrolled in a US clinical protocol that evaluated disease progression with magnetic resonance imaging. Peripheral blood underwent Ficoll-Hypaque density gradient centrifugation to isolate PBMCs, which were then cryopreserved in liquid nitrogen. Taken from cysteine to phenylalanine, the CDR3 has 14 residues. Only the CDR3 region is kept as DNA, spanning 42 bases read in frame from base 1. V is clipped by 3 bases and J by 3 bases, and the sequence between their germline boundaries is 8 bases long.

Sequencing was done on a sample of PBMCs. The sequence was obtained from a young woman with multiple sclerosis. This receptor chain uses TRBV12-3 or TRBV12-4 and TRBJ2-2; a tentative D call is TRBD1 (6 bases match). The CDR3 reads as follows: CASSFRGHTGELFF. In nucleotide form, the sequence is TGTGCCAGCAGTTTCAGGGGACACACCGGGGAGCTGTTTTTT.